The 14 T cell receptor beta chains below all came from one sample that was sequenced in a study of OX40 agonist ivuxolimab in advanced cancers. Sequencing used immunoSEQ multiplex PCR; TCRdb keeps in-frame clones, though not all of them. The sample includes about 77,000 clones, roughly 91% seen only once; the top ten take roughly 5.8%. Sequenced here: CD4+ or CD8+ T cells sorted from blood, sampled in a trial of the OX40 agonist ivuxolimab. These receptors originate from an adult with an advanced solid tumor such as melanoma, head and neck, liver or kidney cancer.

The chain uses TRBV2 and TRBJ2-7, with D unclear. The CDR3 sequence is 11 residues long. CDR1 and CDR2 (germline): SNHLY, FYNNEI. V lost 2 bases, J lost 2 bases, and 1 base lay in between. The CDR3 DNA sequence: TGTGCCAGCAGTGAACCCTACGAGCAGTACTTC. This translates into CASSEPYEQYF. Full variable domain (rest looked up from reference TRBV2 and TRBJ2-7): EPEVTQTPSHQVTQMGQEVILRCVPISNHLYFYWYRQILGQKVEFLVSFYNNEISEKSEIFDDQFSVERPDGSNFTLKIRSTKLEDSAMYFCASSEPYEQYFGPGTRLTVT.

This rearrangement joins TRBV5-1 to TRBJ1-3; the D gene is possibly TRBD1 (5 bases). This CDR3 is built from 14 residues. Per the germline V gene, CDR1 is SGHRS and CDR2 is YFSETQ. V was clipped by 4 bases and J by 3 bases, with 11 bases between them. The CDR3 here is CASSTGTDGNTIYF. Written as DNA, the CDR3 is TGCGCCAGCAGCACCGGGACTGATGGAAACACCATATATTTT.

V and J are TRBV11-2 and TRBJ2-1, with unresolved D. The CDR3 runs 15 residues. The germline CDR1 and CDR2 sequences are SGHAT and FQNNGV. The germline V and J ends were trimmed by 1 base and 4 bases, with 11 bases remaining between them. Here the CDR3 DNA reads TGTGCCAGCAGCTTAGTAGTGTCAGCGTACAATGAGCAGTTCTTC. Protein: CASSLVVSAYNEQFF.

CDR3 residues: CASRNSPRENTGELFF. The CDR3 bases are TGCGCCAGCAGGAACTCACCGCGTGAGAACACCGGGGAGCTGTTTTTT. The rearrangement uses TRBV5-1 and TRBJ2-2; no definite D call. The CDR3 length is 16 residues. Germline V CDR1 and CDR2: SGHRS, YFSETQ. The V gene lost 5 bases and the J gene lost 1 base, with 15 bases spanning the gap.

The chain employs TRBV19 and TRBJ2-1; 9 bases line up with TRBD1. CDR3 length: 16 amino acids. The V segment lost 7 bases and the J segment 0 bases; nucleotides outside the gene matches: 7. Germline V gene sequence: CDR1 LNHDA, CDR2 SQIVND (reference sequence). The CDR3 bases are TGTGCCAGTACCACGACAGGGGGGCGCTCCTACAATGAGCAGTTCTTC. This sequence encodes CASTTTGGRSYNEQFF.

J is TRBJ1-1 and V is TRBV6-6; D gene ambiguous. V shed 3 bases and J shed 4 bases, with 3 bases lying between them. CDR3 size: 11 residues. CDR1 is MNHNY, CDR2 SVGAGI, per germline (reference sequence). The CDR3 reads CASSYLTEAFF. CDR3 DNA sequence: TGTGCCAGCAGTTATCTCACTGAAGCTTTCTTT.

The genes are TRBV15 and TRBJ1-3; D might be TRBD1 (6 bases). Trimming left V 0 bases short and J 2 bases short, with 14 bases between. Germline V gene data show CDR1 as LNHNV and CDR2 as YYDKDF (reference sequence). There are 17 residues in the CDR3. The CDR3 spells CATSREGGRGAGNTIYF. The DNA of the CDR3 is TGTGCCACCAGCAGAGAAGGGGGACGGGGAGCTGGAAACACCATATATTTT.

The V gene is TRBV28, the J gene TRBJ1-1, with 8 bases matching TRBD1. Germline assignment: CDR1 MDHEN and CDR2 SYDVKM. This CDR3 comprises 15 residues. V lost 3 bases and J lost 4; bases outside the gene matches: 7. The CDR3 bases are TGTGCCAGCAGTTTGCTGGGACAGGAGACCACTGAAGCTTTCTTT. Amino acid sequence: CASSLLGQETTEAFF.

The V gene is TRBV28, the J gene TRBJ1-4; the match to TRBD1 covers 8 bases. CDR3 length equals 18 residues. In germline, CDR1 is MDHEN, CDR2 SYDVKM. The J segment lost 2 bases and the V segment lost 4 bases, leaving 12 bases of the junction unmatched. In nucleotides, the CDR3 is TGTGCCAGCAGTTCCACTGGACAGGGTTTTGGGACTAATGAAAAACTGTTTTTT. Protein sequence: CASSSTGQGFGTNEKLFF.

This sequence joins TRBV14 and TRBJ2-2; D gene uncertain. Germline V gene sequence: CDR1 SGHDN, CDR2 FVKESK. V shed 6 bases and J shed 1 base, with 6 bases lying between them. CDR3 length: 13 residues. CDR3 in amino acids: CASSLMNTGELFF. CDR3 DNA: TGTGCCAGCAGTCTTATGAACACCGGGGAGCTGTTTTTT.

The J gene is TRBJ1-5, the V gene TRBV6-6, with 9 bases matching TRBD1. The V gene end was trimmed by 6 bases and the J gene end by 2 bases; junction bases not matched to a gene: 5. This CDR3 contains 15 residues. Per germline, CDR1 MNHNY and CDR2 SVGAGI (reference sequence). This CDR3 is CASRVDRGGNQPQHF. The CDR3 nucleotides are TGTGCCAGCAGGGTGGACAGGGGAGGCAATCAGCCCCAGCATTTT.

The rearrangement uses TRBV7-3 and TRBJ2-1; possibly TRBD2 for D (6 bases). Trimming left V 0 bases short and J 4 bases short, with 16 bases between. Germline V gene lookup returns CDR1 SGHTA and CDR2 FQGTGA. The CDR3 spans 17 residues. In DNA form, the CDR3 reads TGTGCCAGCAGCTTAACCCGGGGAGGCCGGGGATACAATGAGCAGTTCTTC. This encodes CASSLTRGGRGYNEQFF. The entire variable domain, with the rest obtained from reference TRBV7-3 and TRBJ2-1, is as follows: GAGVSQTPSNKVTEKGKYVELRCDPISGHTALYWYRQSLGQGPEFLIYFQGTGAADDSGLPNDRFFAVRPEGSVSTLKIQRTERGDSAVYLCASSLTRGGRGYNEQFFGPGTRLTVL.

This chain uses TRBV27 with TRBJ2-3; either TRBD1 or TRBD2 may supply D (5 bases each). Germline lookup yields CDR1 MNHEY and CDR2 SMNVEV (reference sequence). V was pared by 2 bases and J by 1 base, with 7 bases between. There are 14 residues in the CDR3. DNA for the CDR3: TGTGCCAGCAGTTTAGGGGGTCGCACAGATACGCAGTATTTT. Its protein is CASSLGGRTDTQYF.

CDR3 loop: CASSLGVQETQYF. As DNA, the CDR3 is TGTGCCAGCAGCTTAGGGGTCCAAGAGACCCAGTACTTC. The V call is TRBV7-9, the J call TRBJ2-5; D is unclear. Germline V CDR1 and CDR2: SEHNR, FQNEAQ (reference sequence). The CDR3 is 13 residues long. V was clipped by 1 base and J by 1 base, with 4 bases between them. Based on the CDR3 plus reference TRBV7-9 and TRBJ2-5, the full variable domain is DTGVSQNPRHKITKRGQNVTFRCDPISEHNRLYWYRQTLGQGPEFLTYFQNEAQLEKSRLLSDRFSAERPKGSFSTLEIQRTEQGDSAMYLCASSLGVQETQYFGPGTRLLVL.